These T cell receptor beta chains were read from a single sample in a study of blood T cell repertoires in COVID-19. TCRdb's table, derived via immunoSEQ multiplex PCR, lists solely in-frame clones and lacks some. Of around 120,000 clones listed, around 84% are singletons. The sequenced sample was peripheral blood. The receptors shown here come from a human donor in a cohort sampled during active COVID-19. CDR3s include the opening cysteine and the closing phenylalanine or tryptophan. D genes are given only for firm matches. Where a row states a size, it is once, few, many or the class of an expanded clone; other rows omit it.

V	D	size	J	CDR3	DNA
TRBV6-5	TRBD2	-	TRBJ2-5	CASSPGLAEETQYF	TGTGCCAGCAGCCCGGGACTAGCGGAAGAGACCCAGTACTTC
TRBV5-1	-	once	TRBJ2-3	CASSLGQILRDTQYF	TGCGCCAGCAGCCTTGGACAGATCCTCCGGGATACGCAGTATTTT
TRBV14	-	-	TRBJ1-2	CASSPSTGFRYGYTF	TGTGCCAGCAGCCCAAGCACAGGATTCCGGTATGGCTACACCTTC
TRBV3-1/TRBV3-2	TRBD1	-	TRBJ1-1	CASSPNQGVGTEAFF	TGTGCCAGCAGCCCGAATCAGGGGGTAGGCACTGAAGCTTTCTTT
TRBV6-5	-	-	TRBJ1-4	CASRKDRGIEKLFF	TGTGCCAGCAGGAAGGACAGAGGGATTGAAAAACTGTTTTTT
TRBV12-5	-	-	TRBJ1-2	CASGSGFGYTF	TGTGCTAGTGGTTCGGGGTTTGGCTACACCTTC
TRBV7-2	-	-	TRBJ2-3	CASSLFAGPSTDTQYF	TGTGCCAGCAGCTTATTCGCGGGACCTAGCACAGATACGCAGTATTTT
TRBV5-1	TRBD1	-	TRBJ2-4	CASSPDRGGNIQYF	TGCGCCAGCAGCCCGGACAGGGGAGGAAACATTCAGTACTTC
TRBV6-5	TRBD2	-	TRBJ2-1	CASSHGGLFNEQFF	TGTGCCAGCAGTCACGGGGGACTATTCAATGAGCAGTTCTTC
TRBV6-1	TRBD2	-	TRBJ2-2	CASSVGLAANTGELFF	TGTGCCAGCAGTGTGGGACTAGCGGCGAACACCGGGGAGCTGTTTTTT
TRBV5-1	TRBD2	once	TRBJ2-3	CASSPRTSGGTDTQYF	TGCGCCAGCAGCCCTCGGACTAGCGGAGGCACAGATACGCAGTATTTT
TRBV7-3	TRBD2	-	TRBJ2-1	CASSLVAPGRGGAAYNEQFF	TGTGCCAGCAGCTTAGTTGCCCCCGGGCGCGGGGGGGCCGCCTACAATGAGCAGTTCTTC
TRBV2	-	once	TRBJ2-2	CASSEGAYTGELFF	TGTGCCAGCAGTGAAGGGGCCTACACCGGGGAGCTGTTTTTT
TRBV24-1	-	-	TRBJ2-7	CATSGTSSAGYEQYF	TGTGCCACCAGTGGAACAAGTTCGGCGGGCTACGAGCAGTACTTC
TRBV5-6	-	-	TRBJ1-2	CASSLDSSNYGYTF	TGTGCCAGCAGCTTAGACAGTTCTAACTATGGCTACACCTTC
TRBV27	-	-	TRBJ1-1	CASSLSHRENEAFF	TGTGCCAGCAGTTTATCCCATCGGGAAAATGAAGCTTTCTTT
TRBV30	-	-	TRBJ1-2	CAWRETGNYGYTF	TGTGCCTGGAGGGAAACAGGGAACTATGGCTACACCTTC
TRBV27	-	-	TRBJ2-7	CASSLSPSPYEQYF	TGTGCCAGCAGTTTATCCCCAAGCCCTTACGAGCAGTACTTC
TRBV28	-	-	TRBJ1-5	CATIIAGADFMPQHF	TGTGCCACCATTATAGCAGGGGCTGATTTTATGCCCCAGCATTTT
TRBV10-3	-	-	TRBJ2-2	CAIRAGPNTGELFF	TGTGCCATCAGGGCGGGACCGAACACCGGGGAGCTGTTTTTT
TRBV7-9	-	-	TRBJ2-7	CASSRGLPFSYEQYF	TGTGCCAGCAGCCGCGGGCTCCCCTTCTCCTACGAGCAGTACTTC
TRBV11-2	TRBD2	once	TRBJ2-1	CASRLTTSGARDEQFF	TGTGCCAGCAGGCTAACGACTAGCGGGGCCCGGGATGAGCAGTTCTTC
TRBV5-4	TRBD1	few	TRBJ1-5	CASSSNGQGNQPQHF	TGTGCCAGCAGCTCGAACGGACAGGGCAATCAGCCCCAGCATTTT
TRBV28	TRBD1	-	TRBJ2-7	CASSLSLKLTGSYEQYF	TGTGCCAGCAGCCTCTCCTTGAAATTGACAGGGTCCTACGAGCAGTACTTC
TRBV6-5	-	-	TRBJ2-1	CASSYDGGAGNEQFF	TGTGCCAGCAGTTACGATGGGGGGGCCGGGAATGAGCAGTTCTTC
TRBV6-5	TRBD1	-	TRBJ1-5	CASIPSRDRHQPQHF	TGTGCCAGCATCCCCTCCCGGGACAGACATCAGCCCCAGCATTTT
TRBV10-3	-	once	TRBJ1-5	CAISDSQGNQPQHF	TGTGCCATCAGTGATTCGCAGGGCAATCAGCCCCAGCATTTT
TRBV19	TRBD1	-	TRBJ1-2	CATSQGQGIYGYTF	TGTGCCACCAGCCAGGGACAGGGAATCTATGGCTACACCTTC
TRBV15	TRBD1	-	TRBJ1-6	CATSLTGANNSPLHF	TGTGCCACCAGTCTGACAGGGGCCAATAATTCACCCCTCCACTTT
TRBV29-1	-	-	TRBJ2-5	CSSTGKETQYF	TGCAGCTCCACAGGGAAAGAGACCCAGTACTTC
TRBV9	-	-	TRBJ1-5	CASSPVGESNQPQHF	TGTGCCAGCAGCCCGGTTGGGGAGTCCAATCAGCCCCAGCATTTT
TRBV5-1	-	-	TRBJ2-7	CARPGALLLRPYYEQYF	TGCGCCAGACCCGGAGCTCTACTACTCCGCCCTTACTACGAGCAGTACTTC
TRBV6-5	-	few	TRBJ1-2	CASLRAGERGYTF	TGTGCCAGCTTGAGAGCGGGAGAGAGAGGCTACACCTTC
TRBV18	-	-	TRBJ2-1	CASSPLQEGSEQFF	TGTGCCAGCTCACCATTGCAGGAGGGCAGTGAGCAGTTCTTC
TRBV11-2	-	-	TRBJ2-3	CASSLAVATDTQYF	TGTGCCAGCAGCTTAGCGGTCGCCACAGATACGCAGTATTTT
TRBV5-1	-	once	TRBJ2-7	CASSPLQGSQEQYF	TGCGCCAGCAGCCCCCTTCAGGGATCCCAGGAGCAGTACTTC
TRBV19	TRBD1	-	TRBJ1-1	CASSTEGASNTEAFF	TGTGCCAGTAGTACCGAGGGGGCGAGTAACACTGAAGCTTTCTTT
TRBV4-3	-	-	TRBJ2-1	CASSQEGGYPGGKQFF	TGCGCCAGCAGCCAAGAGGGGGGATACCCCGGAGGTAAGCAGTTCTTC
TRBV6-6	-	-	TRBJ1-2	CASTKSAGTNYGYTF	TGTGCCAGCACCAAATCGGCAGGGACTAACTATGGCTACACCTTC
TRBV5-1	-	-	TRBJ2-2	CASDLGQNTGELFF	TGCGCCAGCGATCTAGGCCAGAACACCGGGGAGCTGTTTTTT
TRBV6-6	-	-	TRBJ1-2	CASYKNYGYTF	TGTGCCAGCTACAAGAACTATGGCTACACCTTC
TRBV5-1	TRBD2	-	TRBJ2-1	CASSLRLAGVSSYNEQFF	TGCGCCAGCAGTTTAAGACTAGCGGGGGTTAGCTCCTACAATGAGCAGTTCTTC
TRBV5-6	TRBD1	once	TRBJ1-5	CASSLKGAYSNQPQHF	TGTGCCAGCAGCTTGAAGGGGGCTTATAGCAATCAGCCCCAGCATTTT
TRBV29-1	TRBD2	-	TRBJ2-3	CSVATSGGTTDTQYF	TGCAGCGTTGCTACTAGCGGGGGAACCACAGATACGCAGTATTTT
TRBV9	TRBD2	-	TRBJ2-7	CASSGSGTSGTYEQYF	TGTGCCAGCAGCGGCTCCGGGACTAGCGGCACCTACGAGCAGTACTTC
TRBV5-1	-	-	TRBJ2-5	CASSFRVEETQYF	TGCGCCAGCAGCTTTCGGGTTGAAGAGACCCAGTACTTC
TRBV2	TRBD2	-	TRBJ2-3	CASSGSSGRGGTDTQYF	TGTGCCAGCAGTGGGAGTAGCGGGAGGGGCGGCACAGATACGCAGTATTTT
TRBV7-9	-	-	TRBJ2-1	CASSLVVAGEQFF	TGTGCCAGCAGCTTAGTGGTTGCGGGTGAGCAGTTCTTC
TRBV24-1	TRBD1	-	TRBJ2-1	CATSPAPGQGYNEQFF	TGTGCCACCAGTCCAGCTCCGGGACAGGGTTACAATGAGCAGTTCTTC
TRBV7-9	-	few	TRBJ1-1	CASSSQAGLEAFF	TGTGCCAGCAGCTCCCAGGCGGGGCTCGAAGCTTTCTTT
TRBV7-9	TRBD1	-	TRBJ1-4	CASSLPLGQGDEKLFF	TGTGCCAGCAGCTTGCCCCTGGGGCAGGGGGATGAAAAACTGTTTTTT
TRBV5-8	-	-	TRBJ1-4	CASSLPGRDEKLFF	TGTGCCAGCAGCCTACCCGGGAGAGATGAAAAACTGTTTTTT
TRBV25-1	-	-	TRBJ2-5	CASSDQTAQETQYF	TGTGCCAGCAGTGATCAAACAGCCCAAGAGACCCAGTACTTC